The subject of this entry is one TCR beta chain. This clonotype is classified as medium-sized (0.01 to 0.1%). Its antigen remains unidentified. No per-base quality is available; no much larger clone lies one base away. The sample originates from a study of breast tumors, draining lymph nodes, adjacent tissues listed by TCRdb under 2016. Regarding the complete study: Breast cancer patients provided tumor, adjacent nontumor tissue and axillary lymph nodes, and the study compared the TCR beta repertoires across these three sources. In human breast cancer, the study set out to assess how tumor, surrounding tissue and draining lymph node repertoires relate to one another and whether T cells might be exchanged between them.

Summary of the overall study and its limitations: The conclusion that tumor T cells originate in lymph nodes was presented as consistent with a hypothesis rather than as directly demonstrated. The similarity between tumor and nontumor tissue repertoires was significantly greater in luminal-like breast cancer than in basal-like breast cancer. The data were considered consistent with the idea that most tumor T cells come from the lymph node and then expand in tumor tissue. T-cell repertoire diversity in tumors was found to be lower than in lymph nodes but higher than in nontumor tissue, and preferential V and J gene usage was observed.

Trimming removed 4 bases from V and 0 bases from J, leaving 13 bases between the germline ends. The CDR3 has 15 amino acids, counting the end cysteine and phenylalanine. Of the read, only the CDR3 DNA is kept; its 45 bases are in frame from base 1. CDR1 SGHNT and CDR2 YENEEA are derived from the germline V gene. Adjacent samples were composed of nontumor breast tissue surrounding the tumor. Instrument on record: Illumina HiSeq 2000. Multiplex PCR amplification was used to generate the TCR beta chain libraries. The amplified TCR beta chain products were analyzed by high-throughput sequencing. Clones were called with MiXCR by TCRdb after fastp trimmed the public reads at Q25, and only in-frame beta chains were retained. Identical CDR3 proteins give one entry, which carries the most common genes and DNA. The sample has approximately 17,000 distinct CDR3 sequences on record, about 45% of them singletons. The ten largest clones capture 13% of the sample.

The origin of this receptor is a female donor with breast cancer. Some clones in this sample may be carry-over from other donors' samples. The chain joins TRBV11-3 to TRBJ2-7; 6 matching bases give a weak D call of TRBD1. Sequenced material: tumor-adjacent breast tissue. The DNA reads as follows: TGTGCCAGCAGCTCCCCCCAGGGGAGCTCCTACGAGCAGTACTTC. Its protein product is CASSSPQGSSYEQYF.